These 30 T cell receptor beta chains share one sample of origin, sequenced in a study of shared clonotypes between healthy human individuals. Here immunoSEQ multiplex PCR was the method, and the copy in TCRdb shows in-frame clones only, minus some. The sample lists millions of clones; over 85% were seen once. The specimen sequenced was naive CD4+ T cells from PBMCs. The subset here: CD45RA+ positively selected. The receptor set was obtained from a man younger than 30 in good health. Some clones in this sample may be carry-over from other donors' samples.

The J gene is TRBJ2-5, the V gene TRBV30, with D possibly TRBD2 on 6 matching bases. The CDR3 loop spans 15 amino acids. CDR1 and CDR2 (germline): GTSNPN, SVGIG (reference sequence). Trimming took 0 bases from V and 1 from J, leaving 12 bases between them. The CDR3 DNA is TGTGCCTGGAGTGTAGGTTTGGGGGGCCAAGAGACCCAGTACTTC. As protein: CAWSVGLGGQETQYF.

A word on this clone: The identical CDR3 is also encoded by other nucleotide sequences in the sample. The chain couples TRBV27 to TRBJ2-5, with TRBD2 identical over 10 bases. V trimming: 2 bases; J trimming: 4 bases; junction bases outside the gene matches: 4. Germline-derived CDR1 and CDR2 are MNHEY and SMNVEV (reference sequence). The CDR3 has 15 amino acids. The DNA for the CDR3 is TGTGCCAGCAGTTTAGGCCTAGCGGGAGTAGAGACCCAGTACTTC. Translation: CASSLGLAGVETQYF.

The rearrangement links TRBV5-6 to TRBJ1-2; 7 positions match TRBD1. V dropped 0 bases and J dropped 5; count of bases not matched to a gene: 7. This CDR3 contains 15 residues. CDR1 and CDR2 from the germline V gene are SGHDT and YYEEEE. CDR3 sequence: CASSLGQGFKYGYTF. CDR3 coding DNA: TGTGCCAGCAGCTTGGGACAGGGTTTTAAGTATGGCTACACCTTC. Drawing the rest from reference TRBV5-6 and TRBJ1-2, the complete variable domain is DAGVTQSPTHLIKTRGQQVTLRCSPKSGHDTVSWYQQALGQGPQFIFQYYEEEERQRGNFPDRFSGHQFPNYSSELNVNALLLGDSALYLCASSLGQGFKYGYTFGSGTRLTVV.

This chain links TRBV2 with TRBJ1-1; possible D gene TRBD1, 5 bases. The CDR3 extends over 13 amino acids. V was shortened by 6 bases and J by 7 bases, with 15 bases between the two germline ends. Per germline, CDR1 SNHLY and CDR2 FYNNEI. The CDR3 is CASSLRDGGEAFF. The CDR3 nucleotides are TGTGCCAGCAGCCTCCGGGACGGAGGTGAAGCTTTCTTT.

This rearrangement joins TRBV30 to TRBJ2-3, with TRBD2 matching 10 bases. The germline CDR1 and CDR2 sequences are GTSNPN and SVGIG (reference sequence). CDR3 size: 14 residues. V shed 4 bases, J shed 6 bases, and the junction held 7 bases outside the gene matches. This chain's CDR3 is CAWNRLAGPDTQYF. CDR3 coding DNA: TGTGCCTGGAACCGACTAGCGGGCCCGGATACGCAGTATTTT.

V usage is TRBV11-3 and J usage is TRBJ2-7, with a possible D match to TRBD2 (6 bases). V gave up 5 bases and J gave up 6 bases, with 14 bases separating them. This CDR3 contains 13 residues. The germline V gene encodes CDR1 SGHNT and CDR2 YENEEA. The CDR3 spells CASSDLLGGEQYF. Written as DNA, the CDR3 is TGTGCCAGCAGCGATCTCTTGGGGGGCGAGCAGTACTTC.

This rearrangement joins TRBV7-8 to TRBJ1-1, with 7 bases aligning to TRBD1. Germline V gene lookup returns CDR1 SGHVS and CDR2 FQNEAQ. Trimming removed 4 bases from V and 5 bases from J; junction bases left unmatched: 4. This CDR3 contains 13 residues. The CDR3 spells CASSSTGTTEAFF. CDR3 nucleotide sequence: TGTGCCAGCAGCTCGACAGGGACGACTGAAGCTTTCTTT.

This clone has a single count. V usage is TRBV5-1 and J usage is TRBJ2-5, with 14 bases lining up with TRBD2. CDR1 and CDR2 (germline): SGHRS, YFSETQ. V gave up 2 bases and J gave up 2 bases; unmatched junction bases: 2. CDR3 length equals 16 residues. The CDR3: CASSFGTSGSQETQYF. CDR3 nucleotide sequence: TGCGCCAGCAGCTTCGGGACTAGCGGGAGTCAAGAGACCCAGTACTTC.

V usage is TRBV5-4 and J usage is TRBJ2-3, with 7 positions matching TRBD2. The CDR3 is 12 residues long. CDR1 is SGHNT, CDR2 YYREEE, per germline (reference sequence). The V segment lost 3 bases and the J segment 13 bases; nucleotides outside the gene matches: 8. The DNA for the CDR3 is TGTGCCAGCAGCTCGGGGGGTGTCGGGGAGTATTTT. Translating it yields CASSSGGVGEYF.

This clone was detected once. This chain uses TRBV9 with TRBJ2-3, with 7 nucleotides matching TRBD1. The CDR3 extends over 14 amino acids. The germline CDR1 and CDR2 sequences are SGDLS and YYNGEE. The V and J ends lost 3 bases and 10 bases, in that order; junction bases with no gene match: 11. DNA for the CDR3: TGTGCCAGCAGCGCATTGACAGGGATCGTCCCGCAGTATTTT. It encodes CASSALTGIVPQYF.

The genes are TRBV19 and TRBJ2-1; 8 bases map to TRBD2. The CDR3 extends over 17 amino acids. The germline CDR1 and CDR2 sequences are LNHDA and SQIVND (reference sequence). Trimming removed 6 bases from V and 8 bases from J; junction bases left unmatched: 18. The CDR3 nucleotides are TGTGCCAGTAGAAGGACTAGCTGGACGGTGACGGCCGATGAGCAGTTCTTC. Translation gives CASRRTSWTVTADEQFF.

The chain links TRBV30 to TRBJ2-5; tentatively, D is TRBD1 (5 bases). CDR3 length equals 15 residues. Trimming removed 0 bases at V and 5 bases at J, with 16 bases between. Germline CDR1 and CDR2: GTSNPN and SVGIG (reference sequence). The CDR3 sequence: CAWSVGVILSETQYF. The CDR3 bases are TGTGCCTGGAGTGTAGGGGTAATTCTCTCGGAGACCCAGTACTTC. The variable domain in full, with the rest retrieved from reference TRBV30 and TRBJ2-5, is SQTIHQWPATLVQPVGSPLSLECTVEGTSNPNLYWYRQAAGRGLQLLFYSVGIGQISSEVPQNLSASRPQDRQFILSSKKLLLSDSGFYLCAWSVGVILSETQYFGPGTRLLVL.

Concerning this clone itself: Other nucleotide sequences in the sample specify the same CDR3. The V gene is TRBV19, the J gene TRBJ1-1; D is uncertain. Trimming took 3 bases from V and 1 from J, leaving 6 bases between them. The CDR3 spans 13 residues. CDR1 is LNHDA, CDR2 SQIVND, per germline (reference sequence). CDR3 sequence: CASSISRNTEAFF. CDR3 nucleotides: TGTGCCAGTAGTATCTCCCGGAACACTGAAGCTTTCTTT.

The chain links TRBV7-2 to TRBJ2-2; 9 bases are a match to TRBD2. Per germline, CDR1 SGHTA and CDR2 FQGNSA. Trimming at V came to 2 bases and at J to 6 bases, leaving 4 bases not matched to a gene. The CDR3 has 15 amino acids. The CDR3: CASSLLGGGAGELFF. The CDR3 DNA follows: TGTGCCAGCAGCTTACTCGGCGGGGGGGCCGGGGAGCTGTTTTTT. Complete variable domain (other parts from reference TRBV7-2 and TRBJ2-2): GAGVSQSPSNKVTEKGKDVELRCDPISGHTALYWYRQSLGQGLEFLIYFQGNSAPDKSGLPSDRFSAERTGGSVSTLTIQRTQQEDSAVYLCASSLLGGGAGELFFGEGSRLTVL.

Notes on this clone: The same CDR3 is also encoded by other DNA sequences in this sample. The J gene is TRBJ2-5, the V gene TRBV18; D gene ambiguous. The CDR3 contains 13 residues. The V gene lost 3 bases and the J gene lost 2 bases, with 7 bases spanning the gap. Germline loops: CDR1 KGHSH, CDR2 LQKENI. The CDR3 DNA reads TGTGCCAGCTCACCTACGGATCAAGAGACCCAGTACTTC. As protein: CASSPTDQETQYF.

This clone has just a few counts. The chain uses TRBV6-6 and TRBJ1-2; 9 nucleotides line up with TRBD1. V lost 6 bases and J lost 6; bases outside the gene matches: 8. The CDR3 runs to 14 residues. In germline, CDR1 is MNHNY, CDR2 SVGAGI (reference sequence). CDR3 DNA sequence: TGTGCCAGCAGCCGGACAGGGGATTGGGATGGCTACACCTTC. Protein sequence: CASSRTGDWDGYTF.

The genes are TRBV7-9 and TRBJ2-2, with D unclear. The CDR3 totals 13 residues. Germline CDR1 is SEHNR and CDR2 is FQNEAQ (reference sequence). Trimming removed 2 bases at V and 6 bases at J, with 7 bases between. In DNA, the CDR3 is TGTGCCAGCAGCTTACGTAGTGCCGGGGAGCTGTTTTTT. It is translated as CASSLRSAGELFF.

The chain uses TRBV7-9 and TRBJ1-1; 7 nucleotides match TRBD1. CDR3 size: 15 residues. J gave up 3 bases and V 3 bases, and 7 bases lay outside the gene matches. Germline V gives CDR1 SEHNR, CDR2 FQNEAQ (reference sequence). The CDR3 DNA follows: TGTGCCAGCAGCTTCCCATCAGGGGGGGACACTGAAGCTTTCTTT. Translation gives CASSFPSGGDTEAFF.

The V and J genes are TRBV6-4 and TRBJ2-7; 14 bases agree with TRBD2. Germline CDR1 reads MRHNA; CDR2 reads SNTAGT. Trimming cost V 2 bases and J 5 bases; bases outside gene matches: 14. The CDR3 runs 19 residues. The CDR3: CASSDHKGTSGRSGHEQYF. CDR3 bases: TGTGCCAGCAGTGACCATAAGGGGACTAGCGGGAGAAGCGGGCACGAGCAGTACTTC.

The chain carries TRBV2 and TRBJ2-5, with 7 nucleotides matching TRBD2. The CDR3 is made up of 14 amino acids. V was clipped by 3 bases and J by 3 bases; unmatched bases: 4. Germline CDR1 SNHLY, CDR2 FYNNEI. The CDR3 protein is CASSDGLAEETQYF. The CDR3 nucleotides read TGTGCCAGCAGTGATGGGCTAGCGGAAGAGACCCAGTACTTC.

This clone was seen a handful of times. This sequence joins TRBV2 and TRBJ1-1, with no clear D. Germline values: CDR1 SNHLY, CDR2 FYNNEI. The CDR3 has 14 amino acids. V was pared by 0 bases and J by 4 bases, with 9 bases between. DNA for the CDR3: TGTGCCAGCAGTGAAGCAGTCGGGTTCACTGAAGCTTTCTTT. Protein sequence: CASSEAVGFTEAFF.

The chain employs TRBV5-5 and TRBJ1-1; no clear D gene. The CDR3 is 14 residues long. V lost 4 bases and J 4 bases, leaving 14 bases between the germline ends. From germline, CDR1 is SGHKS and CDR2 YYEKEE (reference sequence). CDR3: CASSPGGASTEAFF. CDR3 sequence (DNA): TGTGCCAGCAGCCCCGGAGGCGCGAGCACTGAAGCTTTCTTT.

Worth noting for this clone: The germline gene is not matched at one end of the junction; a read error may be the cause. The rearrangement links TRBV28 to TRBJ1-3; maybe TRBD1 (5 bases). There are 16 residues in the CDR3. Looked up from germline, CDR1 is MDHEN and CDR2 is SYDVKM. In DNA form, the CDR3 reads TGTGCCAGCAGTTTATGGGGAGGGACCCGTGGAGACACCATATATTTT. This sequence encodes CASSLWGGTRGDTIYF.

The chain joins TRBV5-1 to TRBJ2-5, with 11 bases matching TRBD2. Germline-derived CDR1 and CDR2 are SGHRS and YFSETQ. Trimming cost V 3 bases and J 5 bases; bases outside gene matches: 12. The CDR3 spans 17 residues. The CDR3 spells CASSSTIGLAGGETQYF. In DNA, the CDR3 is TGCGCCAGCAGCTCGACAATAGGACTAGCGGGCGGTGAGACCCAGTACTTC. The variable domain in full, completed from reference TRBV5-1 and TRBJ2-5, reads KAGVTQTPRYLIKTRGQQVTLSCSPISGHRSVSWYQQTPGQGLQFLFEYFSETQRNKGNFPGRFSGRQFSNSRSEMNVSTLELGDSALYLCASSSTIGLAGGETQYFGPGTRLLVL.

The chain uses TRBV18 and TRBJ1-2; D is ambiguous. V lost 0 bases and J lost 0, with 14 bases in between. The CDR3 runs 17 residues. The V gene's germline CDR1 is KGHSH and CDR2 LQKENI. Here the CDR3 DNA reads TGTGCCAGCTCACCACCTGGAAGGGCCCCAACTAACTATGGCTACACCTTC. It encodes CASSPPGRAPTNYGYTF.

Concerning this clone: Distinct nucleotide sequences in the sample also encode this CDR3. This chain connects TRBV18 to TRBJ2-7; D may be TRBD2 (6 bases). The length of the CDR3 is 14 residues. V was pared by 2 bases and J by 0 bases, with 8 bases between. Germline CDR1 and CDR2: KGHSH and LQKENI. CDR3 amino acids: CASSPGGLSYEQYF. CDR3 coding DNA: TGTGCCAGCTCACCAGGGGGACTCTCCTACGAGCAGTACTTC.

The chain has TRBV19 and TRBJ2-1, with D uncertain. CDR3 size: 13 residues. Germline V gene sequence: CDR1 LNHDA, CDR2 SQIVND (reference sequence). V gave up 4 bases and J gave up 5 bases, with 9 bases separating them. The CDR3 DNA reads as TGTGCCAGTAGTACGGCAGCAAACAATGAGCAGTTCTTC. Protein product: CASSTAANNEQFF.

In nucleotides, the CDR3 is TGTGCCAGTAGGAGGGCCCAGCAAGAGACCCAGTACTTC. Amino acid sequence: CASRRAQQETQYF. This chain links TRBV19 with TRBJ2-5; maybe TRBD2 (5 bases). CDR1 LNHDA and CDR2 SQIVND come from the germline V gene (reference sequence). Trimming removed 6 bases at V and 2 bases at J, with 10 bases between. The CDR3 covers 13 residues.

This chain uses TRBV11-3 with TRBJ2-4, with D possibly TRBD1 on 6 matching bases. The germline gives CDR1 SGHNT, CDR2 YENEEA. Trimming took 0 bases from V and 5 from J, leaving 11 bases between them. CDR3 length: 15 residues. This CDR3 reads CASSLDRDTQNIQYF. The CDR3 nucleotides are TGTGCCAGCAGCTTAGATCGGGACACTCAAAACATTCAGTACTTC.

V gene TRBV5-1 combines with J gene TRBJ1-1, with 9 bases identical to TRBD1. The CDR3 runs to 15 residues. The ends lost 4 bases at V and 1 base at J; junction bases unmatched: 5. CDR1 is SGHRS and CDR2 is YFSETQ in the germline V gene. CDR3 sequence: CASSQGTGWNTEAFF. CDR3 sequence (DNA): TGCGCCAGCAGCCAAGGGACAGGGTGGAACACTGAAGCTTTCTTT.